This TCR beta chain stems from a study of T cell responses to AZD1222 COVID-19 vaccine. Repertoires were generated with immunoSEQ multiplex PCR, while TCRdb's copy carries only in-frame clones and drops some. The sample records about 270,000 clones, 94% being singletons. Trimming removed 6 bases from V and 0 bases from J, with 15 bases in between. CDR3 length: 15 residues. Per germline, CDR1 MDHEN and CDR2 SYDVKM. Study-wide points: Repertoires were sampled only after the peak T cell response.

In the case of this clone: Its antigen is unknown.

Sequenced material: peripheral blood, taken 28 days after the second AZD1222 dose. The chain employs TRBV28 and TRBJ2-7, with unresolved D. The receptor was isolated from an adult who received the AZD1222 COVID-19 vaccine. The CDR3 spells CASSALDVSSYEQYF. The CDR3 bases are TGTGCCAGCAGCGCACTGGATGTTAGCTCCTACGAGCAGTACTTC. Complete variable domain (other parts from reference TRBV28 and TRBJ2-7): DVKVTQSSRYLVKRTGEKVFLECVQDMDHENMFWYRQDPGLGLRLIYFSYDVKMKEKGDIPEGYSVSREKKERFSLILESASTNQTSMYLCASSALDVSSYEQYFGPGTRLTVT.